The text below deals with one T cell receptor beta chain. The antigen is undetermined. The data were obtained in a study of stem cell transplantation in POMP-related autoinflammatory disease. For the study at large: Hypothesis: faulty thymoproteasomes impair CD8+ T-cell selection, skewing TRB repertoires. Before transplant: CD4+ naive skewing, low CD8+ proportions, reduced cytokine secretion. Whole-study findings and limits: In patients with PRAID, every analyzed T-cell subset tended to show lower diversity and higher clonality. Fewer unique TRB V-J gene pairings were identified in patients with PRAID.

The repertoire was sequenced with immunoSEQ multiplex PCR; TCRdb's copy has only in-frame clones and lacks some. The repertoire holds approximately 11,000 clones, around 87% seen once, with just under 55% in the top ten. Prominent immunodeficiency with autoinflammation defined PRAID. Per the germline V gene, CDR1 is KGHSH and CDR2 is LQKENI. V was clipped by 5 bases and J by 3 bases; unmatched bases: 2. The CDR3 runs to 14 residues. The V gene is TRBV18, the J gene TRBJ2-1; 9 bases line up with TRBD2. The sample here was CD8+ T cells from PBMCs, taken before stem cell transplantation. The sequence derives from a human donor with POMP-related autoinflammation and immune dysregulation (PRAID). CDR3 sequence: CASSVSGGYNEQFF. The CDR3 DNA is TGTGCCAGCTCAGTTAGCGGGGGCTACAATGAGCAGTTCTTC.